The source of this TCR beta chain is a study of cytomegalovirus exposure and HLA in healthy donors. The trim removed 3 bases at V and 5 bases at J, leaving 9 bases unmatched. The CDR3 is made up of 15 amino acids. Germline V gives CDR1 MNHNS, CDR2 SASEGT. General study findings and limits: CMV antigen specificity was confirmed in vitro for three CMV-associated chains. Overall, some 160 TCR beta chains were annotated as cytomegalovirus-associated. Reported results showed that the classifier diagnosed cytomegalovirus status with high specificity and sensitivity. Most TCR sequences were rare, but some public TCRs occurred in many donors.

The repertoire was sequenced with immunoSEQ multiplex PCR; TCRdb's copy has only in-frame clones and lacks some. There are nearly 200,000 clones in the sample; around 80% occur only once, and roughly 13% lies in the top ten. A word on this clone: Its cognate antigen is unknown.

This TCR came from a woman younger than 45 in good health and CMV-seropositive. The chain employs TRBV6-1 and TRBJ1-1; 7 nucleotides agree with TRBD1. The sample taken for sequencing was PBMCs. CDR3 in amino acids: CASSEQDRVGTEAFF. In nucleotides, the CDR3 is TGTGCCAGCAGTGAGCAAGACAGGGTCGGAACTGAAGCTTTCTTT.